The 32 T cell receptor beta chains in this list originate from one sample, sequenced in a study of T cell responses to AZD1222 COVID-19 vaccine. The assay was immunoSEQ multiplex PCR, and TCRdb's table has in-frame clones only and misses some. This table has 150,000 to 200,000 clones, roughly 88% appearing once. The sample in question was peripheral blood, obtained 28 days after the second AZD1222 dose. The receptors come from an adult who received the AZD1222 COVID-19 vaccine.

This clone showed up just once. CDR3 bases: TGTGCCAGCAGTATGCCCGGGACCCCTGCACACTATGGCTACACCTTC. This sequence encodes CASSMPGTPAHYGYTF. The chain uses TRBV28 and TRBJ1-2, with D perhaps matching TRBD1 (5 bases). Germline CDR1 reads MDHEN; CDR2 reads SYDVKM. Trimming left V 5 bases short and J 3 bases short, with 19 bases between. The CDR3 runs to 16 residues.

The count of this clone is one. This chain uses TRBV6-5 with TRBJ1-2, with D perhaps matching TRBD1 (6 bases). V was trimmed by 6 bases and J by 2 bases, leaving 13 bases between them. Per the germline V gene, CDR1 is MNHEY and CDR2 is SVGAGI. CDR3 size: 14 residues. The CDR3 loop reads CASSGGGRNYGYTF. The CDR3 coding sequence is TGTGCCAGCAGCGGCGGGGGGCGAAACTATGGCTACACCTTC.

In this sample, this clone turned up a few times. This chain links TRBV5-1 with TRBJ2-1; TRBD2 agrees at 11 bases. CDR3 length: 16 residues. The germline V gene encodes CDR1 SGHRS and CDR2 YFSETQ. V dropped 3 bases and J dropped 8; count of bases not matched to a gene: 10. The CDR3 DNA follows: TGCGCCAGCAGCTCCCTTAGCGGGGGGGCGGTACATGAGCAGTTCTTC. Protein sequence: CASSSLSGGAVHEQFF.

The chain is built from TRBV6-5 and TRBJ2-7, with TRBD2 as a possible D gene (6 bases). The CDR3 covers 13 residues. Germline values: CDR1 MNHEY, CDR2 SVGAGI. Between the trimmed V and J ends, which lost 4 bases and 4 bases, there was a span of 11 bases. CDR3 loop: CASSLPGRYEQYF. CDR3 bases: TGTGCCAGCAGTTTGCCAGGGAGGTACGAGCAGTACTTC.

This chain links TRBV5-6 with TRBJ1-1; D is possibly TRBD1 (5 bases). V was clipped by 4 bases and J by 8 bases, with 9 bases between them. The CDR3 length is 11 residues. Germline assignment: CDR1 SGHDT and CDR2 YYEEEE. CDR3 region: CASSLNREAFF. The CDR3 nucleotides read TGTGCCAGCAGCCTCAACAGGGAAGCTTTCTTT.

The CDR3, as DNA: TGTGCCAGCAGTTTATCACAGGGGACCTATGGCTACACCTTC. It is translated as CASSLSQGTYGYTF. The chain employs TRBV28 and TRBJ1-2; 7 bases line up with TRBD1. Trimming took 1 base from V and 4 from J; bases not matched to a gene: 3. This CDR3 contains 14 residues. Per germline, CDR1 MDHEN and CDR2 SYDVKM.

The gene calls are TRBV10-1 and TRBJ1-1; D unresolved. The CDR3 extends over 13 amino acids. Germline assignment: CDR1 WNHNN and CDR2 SYGVQD (reference sequence). Trimming pared 8 bases from V and 8 bases from J, leaving 18 bases between. The CDR3: CASWHGSGEEAFF. The CDR3 coding sequence is TGCGCCAGCTGGCATGGCAGTGGGGAGGAAGCTTTCTTT.

This clone was seen only once. The rearrangement joins TRBV25-1 to TRBJ1-3; no firm D call. Trimming shortened V by 11 bases and J by 0 bases, and 14 bases separated the two germline ends. Per the germline V gene, CDR1 is MGHDK and CDR2 is SYGVNS. The CDR3 is made up of 14 amino acids. The CDR3 bases are TGTGCCTCAAAAAGCACGAACTCTGGAAACACCATATATTTT. As protein: CASKSTNSGNTIYF.

This chain joins TRBV28 and TRBJ1-1, with D possibly TRBD1 on 6 matching bases. Germline V gives CDR1 MDHEN, CDR2 SYDVKM. Trimming took off 5 bases at V and 8 bases at J, with 15 bases between the two ends. CDR3 length: 13 residues. The CDR3 here is CASSPGGGSEAFF. CDR3 in DNA: TGTGCCAGCAGTCCCGGTGGGGGCTCAGAAGCTTTCTTT.

The chain is built from TRBV9 and TRBJ2-5; the match to TRBD2 covers 9 bases. The CDR3 spans 17 residues. Losses at the gene ends were 0 bases for V and 2 bases for J; bases not matched to a gene: 8. CDR1 and CDR2 (germline): SGDLS, YYNGEE. Here the CDR3 DNA reads TGTGCCAGCAGCGTAGCGGTCGTGGCGGGGGGGCAAGAGACCCAGTACTTC. Translated: CASSVAVVAGGQETQYF.

The chain has TRBV10-3 and TRBJ1-5; D not resolved. The CDR3 length is 14 residues. CDR1 ENHRY and CDR2 SYGVKD come from the germline V gene. Trimming stripped 10 bases from V and 0 bases from J, with 13 bases between. Here the CDR3 DNA reads TGTGCCACATGCCCGGGCGGTAGCAATCAGCCCCAGCATTTT. It specifies CATCPGGSNQPQHF.

J is TRBJ1-2 and V is TRBV6-5, with 8 nucleotides matching TRBD1. CDR1 is MNHEY and CDR2 is SVGAGI in the germline V gene. This CDR3 has 12 amino acids. V lost 11 bases and J lost 7; bases outside the gene matches: 9. CDR3 in amino acids: CADSDRAGGYTF. The CDR3 region has the DNA TGTGCCGATTCGGACAGGGCCGGTGGCTACACCTTC.

J is TRBJ1-1 and V is TRBV7-2; D perhaps matches TRBD1 (6 bases). Trimming removed 5 bases from V and 6 bases from J, with 13 bases in between. This CDR3 has 13 amino acids. Germline loops: CDR1 SGHTA, CDR2 FQGNSA. The CDR3 spells CASSLLQGAEAFF. The CDR3, as DNA: TGTGCCAGCAGCCTCTTACAGGGAGCTGAAGCTTTCTTT.

This clone showed up just once. V and J are TRBV19 and TRBJ2-5; D possibly corresponds to TRBD1 (5 bases). The CDR3 length is 12 residues. Germline V gives CDR1 LNHDA, CDR2 SQIVND (reference sequence). V lost 4 bases and J 5 bases, leaving 8 bases between the germline ends. The CDR3 protein is CASSTGMETQYF. The CDR3 DNA follows: TGTGCCAGTAGTACAGGGATGGAGACCCAGTACTTC.

This clone occurred once. The chain joins TRBV11-2 to TRBJ2-7, with 9 bases lining up with TRBD1. The CDR3 extends over 15 amino acids. J lost 6 bases, V lost 8 bases, and 14 bases had no gene match. The germline CDR1 and CDR2 sequences are SGHAT and FQNNGV. The CDR3 region has the DNA TGTGCCAGCGTCTATACCCGGGACAGGGCCTCCGAGCAGTACTTC. This codes for CASVYTRDRASEQYF.

In its sample, this clone was seen once. The chain is built from TRBV12-3 or TRBV12-4 and TRBJ1-5, with D possibly TRBD1 on 6 matching bases. The V end lost 7 bases, the J end lost 6 bases, and 10 bases lay between the germline ends. The CDR3 is made up of 12 amino acids. The CDR3 sequence is CASKGDFQPQHF. In DNA, the CDR3 is TGTGCCAGCAAGGGGGACTTTCAGCCCCAGCATTTT.

The chain joins TRBV7-2 to TRBJ2-1; TRBD2 matches 7 bases. Germline loops: CDR1 SGHTA, CDR2 FQGNSA. The length of the CDR3 is 13 residues. The ends lost 4 bases at V and 7 bases at J; junction bases unmatched: 4. The CDR3 region is CASSSTSVNEQFF. The CDR3 nucleotides read TGTGCCAGCAGCTCTACTAGCGTGAATGAGCAGTTCTTC. The variable domain in full, completed from reference TRBV7-2 and TRBJ2-1, reads GAGVSQSPSNKVTEKGKDVELRCDPISGHTALYWYRQSLGQGLEFLIYFQGNSAPDKSGLPSDRFSAERTGGSVSTLTIQRTQQEDSAVYLCASSSTSVNEQFFGPGTRLTVL.

V and J are TRBV30 and TRBJ2-1; TRBD2 is a possible D gene (7 bases). Trimming took 5 bases from V and 8 from J, leaving 16 bases between them. There are 13 residues in the CDR3. The germline gives CDR1 GTSNPN, CDR2 SVGIG (reference sequence). DNA for the CDR3: TGTGCCTGGGGTTTGGGGGGGGCCCATGAGCAGTTCTTC. Its translation: CAWGLGGAHEQFF. Supplemented by reference TRBV30 and TRBJ2-1, the full variable domain reads SQTIHQWPATLVQPVGSPLSLECTVEGTSNPNLYWYRQAAGRGLQLLFYSVGIGQISSEVPQNLSASRPQDRQFILSSKKLLLSDSGFYLCAWGLGGAHEQFFGPGTRLTVL.

This chain joins TRBV19 and TRBJ1-4; no definite D call. The CDR3 runs to 16 residues. Trimming pared 7 bases from V and 4 bases from J, leaving 19 bases between. Germline lookup yields CDR1 LNHDA and CDR2 SQIVND (reference sequence). The CDR3 nucleotides are TGTGCCAGTACGGCTATGGGTGGGGTCGGTAATGAAAAACTGTTTTTT. Its protein is CASTAMGGVGNEKLFF.

This clone was seen only once. The chain couples TRBV6-4 to TRBJ2-1; 9 bases agree with TRBD2. The germline CDR1 and CDR2 sequences are MRHNA and SNTAGT. With 5 bases clipped from V and 4 bases from J, the junction kept 9 bases outside the gene matches. The CDR3 is made up of 16 amino acids. The CDR3 DNA is TGTGCCAGCAGTCCCCGAAGCGGGGGGCGGTACAATGAGCAGTTCTTC. The encoded protein is CASSPRSGGRYNEQFF.

This clone appeared a single time. This chain joins TRBV5-1 and TRBJ1-2, with D uncertain. V was trimmed by 3 bases and J by 0 bases, leaving 12 bases between them. The CDR3 runs to 15 residues. CDR1 and CDR2 from the germline V gene are SGHRS and YFSETQ. The CDR3 DNA is TGCGCCAGCAGCTCTGGGGTAGAGGCTAACTATGGCTACACCTTC. This encodes CASSSGVEANYGYTF.

CDR3 DNA: TGTGCCTGGAGTCGGGACAGGGGTGGGGAAAAACTGTTTTTT. Its translation is CAWSRDRGGEKLFF. J is TRBJ1-4 and V is TRBV30; the match to TRBD1 covers 10 bases. CDR1 is GTSNPN and CDR2 is SVGIG in the germline V gene (reference sequence). The CDR3 is made up of 14 amino acids. The V segment lost 2 bases and the J segment 8 bases; nucleotides outside the gene matches: 5.

The chain combines TRBV29-1 with TRBJ2-7; 8 bases align to TRBD1. V was pared by 1 base and J by 5 bases, with 4 bases of the junction left unmatched. Germline V gene data show CDR1 as SQVTM and CDR2 as ANQGSEA. The CDR3 totals 13 residues. The CDR3 protein is CSVEGQGKDEQYF. CDR3 DNA sequence: TGCAGCGTTGAAGGACAGGGGAAGGACGAGCAGTACTTC.

The CDR3 loop is CASSLAAQNSAYNSPLHF. DNA of the CDR3: TGTGCCAGCAGCTTAGCGGCTCAGAACAGCGCCTATAATTCACCCCTCCACTTT. J is TRBJ1-6 and V is TRBV7-6; no clear D gene. CDR1 is SGHVS and CDR2 is FNYEAQ in the germline V gene. CDR3 length: 18 residues. V lost 0 bases to trimming and J lost 2 bases, with 14 bases between them.

The genes are TRBV7-9 and TRBJ1-2; TRBD1 is a possible D gene (5 bases). Trimming shortened V by 6 bases and J by 3 bases, and 11 bases separated the two germline ends. This CDR3 comprises 13 residues. CDR1 and CDR2 (germline): SEHNR, FQNEAQ (reference sequence). The CDR3 loop reads CASSPDRDYGYTF. CDR3 DNA: TGTGCCAGCAGTCCAGACAGAGACTATGGCTACACCTTC.

This sequence joins TRBV15 and TRBJ1-5; 10 nucleotides agree with TRBD1. Germline V lookup: CDR1 LNHNV, CDR2 YYDKDF (reference sequence). The CDR3 has 14 residues. Trimming at V came to 7 bases and at J to 6 bases, leaving 6 bases not matched to a gene. The CDR3 DNA sequence: TGTGCCACCACCCCAGACAGGGGGCTTCAGCCCCAGCATTTT. This translates into CATTPDRGLQPQHF.

The chain combines TRBV6-4 with TRBJ2-3, with TRBD1 as a possible D gene (6 bases). Germline values: CDR1 MRHNA, CDR2 SNTAGT. CDR3 length equals 15 residues. Deletions cut 0 bases from V and 6 bases from J, with 13 bases between. CDR3 residues: CASSDSIGGSDTQYF. The CDR3 DNA reads as TGTGCCAGCAGTGACTCGATAGGGGGAAGTGATACGCAGTATTTT.

J is TRBJ1-1 and V is TRBV2; possible D gene TRBD1, 5 bases. V lost 5 bases, J lost 0 bases, and 13 bases lay in between. The CDR3 is made up of 15 amino acids. The V gene's germline CDR1 is SNHLY and CDR2 FYNNEI. CDR3 nucleotide sequence: TGTGCCAGCAGTCTGGAAGACAGTCTGAACACTGAAGCTTTCTTT. Its translation: CASSLEDSLNTEAFF.

This chain connects TRBV7-3 to TRBJ1-6, with D maybe TRBD1 (5 bases). The germline gives CDR1 SGHTA, CDR2 FQGTGA. The CDR3 is made up of 14 amino acids. Trimming removed 5 bases from V and 9 bases from J, with 14 bases in between. The CDR3 region has the DNA TGTGCCAGCAGCGTAGGGGTTTTGGGTTCACCCCTCCACTTT. This encodes CASSVGVLGSPLHF.

This rearrangement joins TRBV30 to TRBJ1-6; a weak D match, TRBD1 (5 bases). In germline, CDR1 is GTSNPN, CDR2 SVGIG (reference sequence). V shed 3 bases and J shed 7 bases, with 7 bases lying between them. The CDR3 is made up of 12 amino acids. CDR3 protein: CAWRGRNSPLHF. In DNA, the CDR3 is TGTGCCTGGAGGGGACGGAATTCACCCCTCCACTTT. Filled out from reference TRBV30 and TRBJ1-6, the complete variable domain reads SQTIHQWPATLVQPVGSPLSLECTVEGTSNPNLYWYRQAAGRGLQLLFYSVGIGQISSEVPQNLSASRPQDRQFILSSKKLLLSDSGFYLCAWRGRNSPLHFGNGTRLTVT.

The chain carries TRBV3-1 (or the pseudogene TRBV3-2) and TRBJ2-1; 14 nucleotides align to TRBD2. V dropped 4 bases and J dropped 10; count of bases not matched to a gene: 6. The CDR3 consists of 15 residues. CDR1 and CDR2 from the germline V gene are LGHDT and YNNKEL (reference sequence). For the CDR3, the DNA is TGTGCCAGCAGCCCTCGACTAGCGGGGGGGCCAGAGCAGTTCTTC. As protein: CASSPRLAGGPEQFF.

This clone was found once. The CDR3 spells CASSSRTSGPFNEQFF. DNA of the CDR3: TGTGCCAGCAGTTCACGGACTAGCGGACCTTTTAATGAGCAGTTCTTC. This chain connects TRBV5-4 to TRBJ2-1; 10 nucleotides line up with TRBD2. J lost 7 bases, V lost 5 bases, and 12 bases had no gene match. This CDR3 spans 16 amino acids. Germline CDR1 and CDR2: SGHNT and YYREEE (reference sequence).